A selection of T cell receptor beta chains follows, all from one sample in a study of T cell repertoires in cytomegalovirus infection. TCRdb used MiXCR to reprocess the reads, holding one entry per CDR3 protein. The sample gives approximately 180,000 distinct CDR3 sequences, 8.5% to 10% of which show up once; about 5% is in the top ten. Sequences were obtained from PBMCs. All receptors come from a human donor in good health (CMV status not recorded). Some clones in this sample may be carry-over from other donors' samples. Both conserved end residues are part of each CDR3. A D gene is named only where the DNA matches it firmly. A row's size may be missing; if present it is once, few, many or a size class.

TRBV20-1,TRBJ1-6,many,TRBD1,CSATGTDNSPLHF,TGCAGTGCCACCGGGACAGATAATTCACCCCTCCACTTT
TRBV11-3,TRBJ2-3,few,TRBD1,CASSSGQGGDTQYF,TGTGCCAGCAGCTCGGGACAGGGGGGAGATACGCAGTATTTT
TRBV29-1,TRBJ2-1,.,TRBD1,CSWGDRVPNEQFF,TGCAGCTGGGGGGACAGGGTTCCCAATGAGCAGTTCTTC
TRBV29-1,TRBJ2-3,many,TRBD2,CSVEGLGETDTQYF,TGCAGCGTTGAGGGACTAGGCGAGACAGATACGCAGTATTTT
TRBV7-2,TRBJ2-5,medium-sized,.,CASSLTQETQYF,TGTGCCAGCAGCTTGACTCAAGAGACCCAGTACTTC
TRBV28,TRBJ1-5,many,.,CASSLYTGNQPQHF,TGTGCCAGCAGTTTATACACGGGAAATCAGCCCCAGCATTTT
TRBV7-2,TRBJ1-2,many,TRBD1,CATGTGANYGYTF,TGTGCCACCGGGACAGGGGCCAACTATGGCTACACCTTC
TRBV23-1,TRBJ2-2,few,.,CASSLYGARRVTGELFF,TGCGCCAGCAGCCTGTATGGGGCAAGGAGAGTGACCGGGGAGCTGTTTTTT
TRBV7-2,TRBJ2-3,many,TRBD2,CASSPRPSGGSTDTQYF,TGTGCCAGCAGCCCTCGTCCTAGCGGGGGGTCAACAGATACGCAGTATTTT
TRBV30,TRBJ1-2,few,.,CAWTIGGFYGYTF,TGTGCCTGGACCATAGGGGGATTCTATGGCTACACCTTC
TRBV28,TRBJ1-4,.,TRBD1,CASSPGQGPEKLFF,TGTGCCAGCAGTCCCGGACAGGGGCCTGAAAAACTGTTTTTT
TRBV2,TRBJ1-4,many,.,CASSEARSTNEKLFF,TGTGCCAGCAGTGAAGCGCGAAGTACTAATGAAAAACTGTTTTTT
TRBV5-6,TRBJ2-5,few,.,CASSLVAGKETQYF,TGTGCCAGCAGCTTGGTTGCAGGGAAAGAGACCCAGTACTTC
TRBV4-3,TRBJ2-3,many,.,CASSQGAGKDTQYF,TGCGCCAGCAGCCAGGGTGCGGGGAAAGATACGCAGTATTTT
TRBV7-8,TRBJ2-3,many,TRBD2,CASSLSPLALPTDTQYF,TGTGCCAGCAGCTTAAGCCCACTAGCGCTCCCAACAGATACGCAGTATTTT
TRBV24-1,TRBJ2-2,many,.,CATSDLSDGELFF,TGTGCCACCAGTGATTTATCAGACGGGGAGCTGTTTTTT
TRBV7-9,TRBJ2-1,many,.,CASSSLAGLNNEQFF,TGTGCCAGCAGCTCTCTCGCGGGATTGAACAATGAGCAGTTCTTC
TRBV6-2/TRBV6-3,TRBJ2-2,few,TRBD1,CASSATGGVPGELFF,TGTGCCAGCAGTGCGACAGGGGGTGTCCCCGGGGAGCTGTTTTTT
TRBV5-1,TRBJ1-2,many,.,CASSLLQANYGYTF,TGCGCCAGCAGCTTGTTACAGGCCAACTATGGCTACACCTTC
TRBV7-2,TRBJ2-2,many,.,CASSWTGAPGELFF,TGTGCCAGCAGCTGGACCGGGGCGCCCGGGGAGCTGTTTTTT
TRBV20-1,TRBJ2-5,.,TRBD2,CSATRTSGGATETQYF,TGCAGTGCTACTCGGACTAGCGGGGGGGCCACGGAGACCCAGTACTTC
TRBV7-3,TRBJ2-1,many,TRBD1,CASSQDRGSYNEQFF,TGTGCCAGCAGCCAGGACAGGGGAAGCTACAATGAGCAGTTCTTC
TRBV20-1,TRBJ1-5,few,TRBD1,CSANGQGVYSNQPQHF,TGCAGTGCAAACGGACAGGGGGTATATAGCAATCAGCCCCAGCATTTT
TRBV12-3/TRBV12-4,TRBJ2-7,many,TRBD2,CASRVSGSSYEQYF,TGTGCCAGCAGGGTTAGCGGGAGCTCCTACGAGCAGTACTTC
TRBV7-2,TRBJ2-5,many,TRBD1,CASRLAGQGRETQYF,TGTGCCAGCCGCCTTGCGGGACAGGGAAGGGAGACCCAGTACTTC
TRBV11-3,TRBJ1-1,few,.,CASGFSRDTEAFF,TGTGCCAGCGGCTTTAGTAGGGACACTGAAGCTTTCTTT
TRBV10-3,TRBJ2-2,few,TRBD1,CAISDPRGPDTGELFF,TGTGCCATCAGTGACCCCAGGGGGCCGGACACCGGGGAGCTGTTTTTT
TRBV28,TRBJ1-5,once,.,CASSLLLDSSNQPQHF,TGTGCCAGCAGTTTACTCCTGGACAGTAGCAATCAGCCCCAGCATTTT
TRBV7-2,TRBJ1-5,many,.,CASSLALSGDQPQHF,TGTGCCAGCAGCTTAGCGCTTTCGGGGGATCAGCCCCAGCATTTT
TRBV9,TRBJ2-1,many,TRBD2,CASSHAKTSAGNEQFF,TGTGCCAGCAGCCATGCAAAGACTAGCGCGGGCAATGAGCAGTTCTTC
TRBV7-7,TRBJ2-2,many,TRBD2,CASSLGTSGGPGELFF,TGTGCCAGCAGCTTGGGGACTAGCGGGGGTCCCGGGGAGCTGTTTTTT
TRBV28,TRBJ2-7,.,.,CASSWVQGPYEQYF,TGTGCCAGCAGTTGGGTACAGGGTCCCTACGAGCAGTACTTC